This T cell receptor beta chain was captured by sequencing in a study of blood T cell repertoires in COVID-19. Study-level background: COVID-19 samples from acute and convalescent phases originated in the United States, Italy and Spain.

Original processing notes: Cell counts per sample came from amplifying reference gene primers. Only in-frame clones appear in the TCRdb table, and some are missing; sequencing was by immunoSEQ multiplex PCR. Clonal size and the V and J genes are those of that table, whereas D and trimming came from the DNA. The table includes roughly 290,000 clones, around 90% detected once. Participants spanned ages about 18 to 90 years and resided in about two dozen US areas. Participants reported their clinical history, and cohort assignment relied on those reports. The CDR3 extends over 16 amino acids. CDR1 is MDHEN and CDR2 is SYDVKM in the germline V gene. V trimming: 1 base; J trimming: 0 bases; junction bases outside the gene matches: 3.

This TCR was recovered from a woman aged 18-29 years with acute COVID-19. The chain employs TRBV28 and TRBJ1-5; 7 nucleotides match TRBD1. Sequencing was performed on PBMCs or T cells enriched from blood (not recorded which). CDR3 amino acids: CASSLLGGYSNQPQHF. CDR3 coding DNA: TGTGCCAGCAGTTTATTAGGGGGCTATAGCAATCAGCCCCAGCATTTT.